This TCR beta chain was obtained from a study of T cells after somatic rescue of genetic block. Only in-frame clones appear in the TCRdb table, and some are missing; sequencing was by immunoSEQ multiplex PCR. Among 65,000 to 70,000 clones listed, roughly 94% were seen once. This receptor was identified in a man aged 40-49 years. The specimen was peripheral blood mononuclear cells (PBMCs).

CDR3 nucleotides: TGTGCCAGCAGTTACTCGGAGGACCTTAGGGAGCAGTACTTC. Residues: CASSYSEDLREQYF. This sequence joins TRBV6-5 and TRBJ2-7; possible D gene TRBD2, 5 bases. V dropped 0 bases and J dropped 7 bases, with 13 bases sitting between them. The germline gives CDR1 MNHEY, CDR2 SVGAGI. The CDR3 totals 14 residues.